The present T cell receptor beta chain was sequenced within a study of OX40 agonist ivuxolimab in advanced cancers. Study information: An agonistic human IgG2 monoclonal antibody against OX40 (CD134) was given. Having had anti-PD-1, anti-PD-L1 or anti-CTLA-4 therapy before was allowed, and roughly 39% had some. Patients received ivuxolimab, an intravenous treatment, every 2 weeks at 0.01 to 10 mg/kg.

Clones were read by immunoSEQ multiplex PCR, and TCRdb kept only the in-frame ones, dropping some. The data hold about 68,000 clones, with just over 90% observed a single time. The length of the CDR3 is 15 residues. Trimming removed 0 bases from V and 5 bases from J, with 14 bases in between. Germline V gives CDR1 LGHNA, CDR2 YSLEER. The specimen comprised CD4+ or CD8+ T cells sorted from blood, sampled in a trial of the OX40 agonist ivuxolimab. The TCR was taken from an adult with an advanced solid tumor such as melanoma, head and neck, liver or kidney cancer. The V call is TRBV4-3, the J call TRBJ2-7, with D possibly being TRBD1 (6 bases). CDR3 sequence: CASSQDLVGGNEQYF. CDR3 DNA: TGCGCCAGCAGCCAAGATCTCGTAGGGGGTAACGAGCAGTACTTC.